These 21 T cell receptor beta chains were all obtained from the same sample, sequenced in a study of PD-1 blockade in classical Hodgkin lymphoma. Clones were sequenced by immunoSEQ multiplex PCR, and TCRdb holds only the in-frame ones, with some missing. The table shows 30,000 or so clones, with 85% occurring only once. Autologous stem cell transplantation was followed by relapse in every patient, and brentuximab vedotin exposure varied. CD4+ T cells were purified from thawed PBMCs by magnetic negative selection. The sequenced sample was CD4+ T cells from blood, obtained at baseline. The receptors were gathered from a human donor with classical Hodgkin lymphoma.

V gene TRBV4-3 combines with J gene TRBJ2-7; the match to TRBD2 covers 10 bases. The CDR3 length is 15 residues. Germline V lookup: CDR1 LGHNA, CDR2 YSLEER. V dropped 0 bases and J dropped 7; count of bases not matched to a gene: 6. CDR3 residues: CASSQDPSGREEQYF. The CDR3 nucleotides read TGCGCCAGCAGCCAAGATCCTAGCGGGAGAGAAGAGCAGTACTTC.

The V and J genes are TRBV2 and TRBJ2-7, with 10 bases fitting TRBD1. CDR3 length: 16 amino acids. From germline, CDR1 is SNHLY and CDR2 FYNNEI. V lost 4 bases to trimming and J lost 4 bases; unmatched junction nucleotides: 10. The DNA of the CDR3 is TGTGCCAGCAGTGCCATCGGGGGGACAGGGGCGTACGAGCAGTACTTC. Amino acids: CASSAIGGTGAYEQYF.

CDR3: CASHRDPSGYTF. The DNA for the CDR3 is TGTGCCAGTCACCGGGACCCCTCCGGCTACACCTTC. The chain has TRBV28 and TRBJ1-2; possibly TRBD1 for D (5 bases). There are 12 residues in the CDR3. The germline V and J ends were trimmed by 9 bases and 8 bases, with 16 bases remaining between them. The V gene's germline CDR1 is MDHEN and CDR2 SYDVKM.

The V call is TRBV30, the J call TRBJ2-6; the match to TRBD1 covers 8 bases. This CDR3 spans 18 amino acids. Losses at the gene ends were 0 bases for V and 0 bases for J; bases not matched to a gene: 7. Germline lookup yields CDR1 GTSNPN and CDR2 SVGIG (reference sequence). The CDR3 protein is CAWSVWGQASSGANVLTF. CDR3 bases: TGTGCCTGGAGTGTATGGGGACAGGCGAGCTCTGGGGCCAACGTCCTGACTTTC.

The rearrangement uses TRBV11-2 and TRBJ2-3; the match to TRBD1 covers 7 bases. The length of the CDR3 is 16 residues. Germline loops: CDR1 SGHAT, CDR2 FQNNGV. The trim removed 5 bases at V and 2 bases at J, leaving 10 bases unmatched. The DNA for the CDR3 is TGTGCCAGCAGCCAAGGGGGCAACCGTTACACAGATACGCAGTATTTT. Residues: CASSQGGNRYTDTQYF. Full variable domain (rest looked up from reference TRBV11-2 and TRBJ2-3): EAGVAQSPRYKIIEKRQSVAFWCNPISGHATLYWYQQILGQGPKLLIQFQNNGVVDDSQLPKDRFSAERLKGVDSTLKIQPAKLEDSAVYLCASSQGGNRYTDTQYFGPGTRLTVL.

V usage is TRBV28 and J usage is TRBJ2-5; 12 nucleotides agree with TRBD2. V shed 8 bases, J shed 1 base, and the junction held 5 bases outside the gene matches. CDR1 is MDHEN and CDR2 is SYDVKM in the germline V gene. The CDR3 extends over 15 amino acids. The CDR3 loop reads CASSSGRATQETQYF. In DNA, the CDR3 is TGTGCCAGCTCTAGCGGGAGGGCAACCCAAGAGACCCAGTACTTC.

This rearrangement joins TRBV11-1 to TRBJ2-3, with D uncertain. This CDR3 has 14 residues. Per germline, CDR1 SGHAT and CDR2 FQDESV (reference sequence). V shed 3 bases and J shed 1 base, with 8 bases lying between them. CDR3 loop: CASSFSGRTDTQYF. CDR3 DNA: TGTGCCAGCAGCTTCTCGGGTCGCACAGATACGCAGTATTTT.

The chain employs TRBV5-8 and TRBJ1-5, with D possibly TRBD1 on 6 matching bases. Germline V gene lookup returns CDR1 SGHTS and CDR2 YDEGEE. The CDR3 runs 15 residues. Trimming pared 1 base from V and 4 bases from J, leaving 12 bases between. The CDR3 coding sequence is TGTGCCAGCAGCTTGATGAGGGGGGGAAATCAGCCCCAGCATTTT. Its protein is CASSLMRGGNQPQHF.

V and J are TRBV4-1 and TRBJ2-2; TRBD2 agrees at 14 bases. The CDR3 has 18 amino acids. The V and J ends lost 3 bases and 5 bases, in that order; junction bases with no gene match: 8. Looked up from germline, CDR1 is MGHRA and CDR2 is YSYEKL. CDR3 nucleotides: TGCGCCAGCAGCCAGGCGGGACTAGCGGGAGTGGGGACCGGGGAGCTGTTTTTT. This sequence encodes CASSQAGLAGVGTGELFF.

The chain joins TRBV7-2 to TRBJ2-7; D gene ambiguous. CDR1 is SGHTA and CDR2 is FQGNSA in the germline V gene. The CDR3 contains 15 residues. Trimming took off 2 bases at V and 3 bases at J, with 14 bases between the two ends. CDR3 DNA sequence: TGTGCCAGCAGCTTAATGTTAGGCCAGCACTACGAGCAGTACTTC. Amino acid sequence: CASSLMLGQHYEQYF.

CDR3 bases: TGTGCCAGCAGTGAAAAGTCCTTCACAGATACGCAGTATTTT. This codes for CASSEKSFTDTQYF. The chain recombines TRBV25-1 with TRBJ2-3; D unresolved. There are 14 residues in the CDR3. Germline CDR1 and CDR2: MGHDK and SYGVNS. Between the trimmed V and J ends, which lost 2 bases and 2 bases, there was a span of 8 bases.

The chain recombines TRBV4-1 with TRBJ2-2; no reliable D call. The germline V gene encodes CDR1 MGHRA and CDR2 YSYEKL. The CDR3 consists of 18 residues. V lost 8 bases and J lost 4, with 26 bases in between. DNA for the CDR3: TGCGCCAGCGGACCTTACCTCTTTGGATTAGGGTTCACCGGGGAGCTGTTTTTT. It specifies CASGPYLFGLGFTGELFF.

The gene calls are TRBV30 and TRBJ2-7; TRBD1 matches at 8 bases. The CDR3 totals 14 residues. J gave up 7 bases and V 1 base, and 9 bases lay outside the gene matches. CDR1 is GTSNPN and CDR2 is SVGIG in the germline V gene (reference sequence). CDR3 amino acids: CAWSGGTGPWEQYF. In DNA form, the CDR3 reads TGTGCCTGGAGTGGCGGGACAGGCCCCTGGGAGCAGTACTTC.

This clone occurred a few times. DNA for the CDR3: TGTGCTAGTGGAAAGGACGGAAATAGCAATCAGCCCCAGCATTTT. This codes for CASGKDGNSNQPQHF. This rearrangement joins TRBV12-5 to TRBJ1-5; D unclear. This CDR3 contains 15 residues. Germline assignment: CDR1 LGHNT and CDR2 FRNRAP. The V gene lost 6 bases and the J gene lost 0 bases, with 12 bases spanning the gap.

The chain carries TRBV19 and TRBJ1-4, with TRBD1 matching 10 bases. Trimming removed 3 bases from V and 11 bases from J; junction bases left unmatched: 6. The CDR3 has 14 amino acids. Germline CDR1 and CDR2: LNHDA and SQIVND (reference sequence). For the CDR3, the DNA is TGTGCCAGTAGTATGGGACAGGGGCTTAGGAAACTGTTTTTT. Its protein product is CASSMGQGLRKLFF.

This chain links TRBV27 with TRBJ1-1; tentatively, D is TRBD1 (6 bases). This CDR3 comprises 13 residues. Germline CDR1 and CDR2: MNHEY and SMNVEV (reference sequence). V lost 6 bases, J lost 1 base, and 9 bases lay in between. The CDR3 here is CASRSTGNTEAFF. CDR3 sequence (DNA): TGTGCCAGCAGATCGACAGGGAACACTGAAGCTTTCTTT.

The V and J genes are TRBV29-1 and TRBJ1-2; no firm D call. Trimming left V 4 bases short and J 8 bases short, with 11 bases between. The CDR3 spans 11 residues. Germline V gives CDR1 SQVTM, CDR2 ANQGSEA. CDR3 DNA sequence: TGCAGCGTTGTATCGCTGGTGGGCTACACCTTC. It codes for CSVVSLVGYTF. The variable domain in full, with the rest retrieved from reference TRBV29-1 and TRBJ1-2, is SAVISQKPSRDICQRGTSLTIQCQVDSQVTMMFWYRQQPGQSLTLIATANQGSEATYESGFVIDKFPISRPNLTFSTLTVSNMSPEDSSIYLCSVVSLVGYTFGSGTRLTVV.

The chain recombines TRBV6-1 with TRBJ2-7; 8 bases agree with TRBD1. Germline values: CDR1 MNHNS, CDR2 SASEGT. Trimming cost V 5 bases and J 0 bases; bases outside gene matches: 6. This CDR3 contains 15 residues. DNA of the CDR3: TGTGCCAGCAGTCCTACCGGGACAGGCTCCTACGAGCAGTACTTC. Its translation is CASSPTGTGSYEQYF.

This rearrangement joins TRBV9 to TRBJ2-3, with 9 bases identical to TRBD2. The V gene end was trimmed by 3 bases and the J gene end by 2 bases; junction bases not matched to a gene: 4. The CDR3 is 15 residues long. CDR1 is SGDLS, CDR2 YYNGEE, per germline. The CDR3 is CASSGTSALTDTQYF. As DNA, the CDR3 is TGTGCCAGCAGCGGGACTAGCGCGCTCACAGATACGCAGTATTTT. The whole variable domain, filled in from reference TRBV9 and TRBJ2-3, reads DSGVTQTPKHLITATGQRVTLRCSPRSGDLSVYWYQQSLDQGLQFLIQYYNGEERAKGNILERFSAQQFPDLHSELNLSSLELGDSALYFCASSGTSALTDTQYFGPGTRLTVL.

The CDR3 bases are TGTGCCAGCAGCGTTAGGGGCTCCTCTGGAAACACCATATATTTT. Protein sequence: CASSVRGSSGNTIYF. The rearrangement links TRBV7-9 to TRBJ1-3; D is possibly TRBD1 (5 bases). Germline CDR1 and CDR2: SEHNR and FQNEAQ (reference sequence). V gave up 5 bases and J gave up 0 bases, with 11 bases separating them. CDR3 length: 15 residues.

The chain is built from TRBV2 and TRBJ1-5; D remains ambiguous. Trimming took 4 bases from V and 6 from J, leaving 7 bases between them. The CDR3 sequence is 12 residues long. CDR1 is SNHLY and CDR2 is FYNNEI in the germline V gene. The chain's CDR3 is CASSGEGQPQHF. DNA for the CDR3: TGTGCCAGCAGTGGGGAGGGTCAGCCCCAGCATTTT. Using reference TRBV2 and TRBJ1-5 for the parts outside the CDR3, the full variable domain is EPEVTQTPSHQVTQMGQEVILRCVPISNHLYFYWYRQILGQKVEFLVSFYNNEISEKSEIFDDQFSVERPDGSNFTLKIRSTKLEDSAMYFCASSGEGQPQHFGDGTRLSIL.